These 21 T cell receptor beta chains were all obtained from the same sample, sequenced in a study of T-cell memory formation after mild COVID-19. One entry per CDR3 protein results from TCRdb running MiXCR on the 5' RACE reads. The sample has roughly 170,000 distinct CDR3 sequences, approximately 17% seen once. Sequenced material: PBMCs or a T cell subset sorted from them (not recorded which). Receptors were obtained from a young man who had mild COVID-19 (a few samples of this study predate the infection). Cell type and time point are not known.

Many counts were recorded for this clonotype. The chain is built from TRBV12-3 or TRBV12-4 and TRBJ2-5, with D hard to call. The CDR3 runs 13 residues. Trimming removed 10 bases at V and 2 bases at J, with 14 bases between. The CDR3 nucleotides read TGTGCCACCCAGTTAGGTTGGCAAGAGACCCAGTACTTC. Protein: CATQLGWQETQYF.

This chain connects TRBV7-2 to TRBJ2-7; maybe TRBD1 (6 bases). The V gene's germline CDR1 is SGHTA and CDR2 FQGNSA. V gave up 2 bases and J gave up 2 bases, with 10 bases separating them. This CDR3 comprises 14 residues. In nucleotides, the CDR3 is TGTGCCAGCAGCTTACGGGACACCACCTACGAGCAGTACTTC. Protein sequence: CASSLRDTTYEQYF.

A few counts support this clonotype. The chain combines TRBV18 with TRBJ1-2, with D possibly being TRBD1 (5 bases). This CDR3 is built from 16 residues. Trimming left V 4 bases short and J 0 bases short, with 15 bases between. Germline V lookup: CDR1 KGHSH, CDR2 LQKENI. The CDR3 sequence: CASSRSDSSSNYGYTF. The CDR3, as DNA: TGTGCCAGCTCACGATCAGACAGTTCTTCTAACTATGGCTACACCTTC.

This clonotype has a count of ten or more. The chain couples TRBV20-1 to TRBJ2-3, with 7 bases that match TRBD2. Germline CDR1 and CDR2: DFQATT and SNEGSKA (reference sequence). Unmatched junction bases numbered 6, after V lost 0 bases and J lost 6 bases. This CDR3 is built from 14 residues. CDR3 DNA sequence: TGCAGTGCTAGAGATCTGGTCGGGGGGGATACGCAGTATTTT. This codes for CSARDLVGGDTQYF.

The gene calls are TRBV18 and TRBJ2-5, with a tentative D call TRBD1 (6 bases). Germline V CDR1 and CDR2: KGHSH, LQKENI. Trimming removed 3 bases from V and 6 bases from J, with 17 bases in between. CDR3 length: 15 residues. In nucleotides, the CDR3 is TGTGCCAGCTCACCTACCCCAAGACAGGCAAAGACCCAGTACTTC. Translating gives CASSPTPRQAKTQYF.

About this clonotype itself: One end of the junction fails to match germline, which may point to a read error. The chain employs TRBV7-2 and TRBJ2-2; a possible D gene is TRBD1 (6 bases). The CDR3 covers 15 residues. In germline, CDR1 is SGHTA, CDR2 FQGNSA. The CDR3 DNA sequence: TGTGCCAGCAGCTCGGACAGCACGAACACCGGGGAGCTGTTTTTC. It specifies CASSSDSTNTGELFF. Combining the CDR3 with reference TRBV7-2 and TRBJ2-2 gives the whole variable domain GAGVSQSPSNKVTEKGKDVELRCDPISGHTALYWYRQSLGQGLEFLIYFQGNSAPDKSGLPSDRFSAERTGGSVSTLTIQRTQQEDSAVYLCASSSDSTNTGELFFGEGSRLTVL.

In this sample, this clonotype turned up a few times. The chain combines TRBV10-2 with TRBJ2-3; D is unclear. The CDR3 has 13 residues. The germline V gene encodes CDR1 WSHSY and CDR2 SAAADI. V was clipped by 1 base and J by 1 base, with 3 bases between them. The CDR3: CASSEYGTDTQYF. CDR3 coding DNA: TGCGCCAGCAGTGAGTACGGCACAGATACGCAGTATTTT.

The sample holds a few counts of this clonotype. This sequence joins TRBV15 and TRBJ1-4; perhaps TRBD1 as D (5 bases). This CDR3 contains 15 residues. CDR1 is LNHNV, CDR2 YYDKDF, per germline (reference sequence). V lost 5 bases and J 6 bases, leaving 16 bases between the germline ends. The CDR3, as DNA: TGTGCCACCAGCGGATCCCAGGGTTGGGATGAAAAACTGTTTTTT. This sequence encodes CATSGSQGWDEKLFF.

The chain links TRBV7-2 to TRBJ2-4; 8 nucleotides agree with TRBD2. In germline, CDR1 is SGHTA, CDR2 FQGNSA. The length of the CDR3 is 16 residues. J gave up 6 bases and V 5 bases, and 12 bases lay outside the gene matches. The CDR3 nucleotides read TGTGCCAGCAGCCCCTTTCGCGCGGGGGGAATAAACATTCAGTACTTC. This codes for CASSPFRAGGINIQYF.

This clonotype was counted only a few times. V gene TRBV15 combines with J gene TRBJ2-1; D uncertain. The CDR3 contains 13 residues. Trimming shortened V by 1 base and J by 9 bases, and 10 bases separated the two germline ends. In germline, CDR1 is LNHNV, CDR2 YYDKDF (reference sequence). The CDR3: CATSRGVEAEQFF. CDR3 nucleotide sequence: TGTGCCACCAGCAGAGGGGTTGAGGCTGAGCAGTTCTTC.

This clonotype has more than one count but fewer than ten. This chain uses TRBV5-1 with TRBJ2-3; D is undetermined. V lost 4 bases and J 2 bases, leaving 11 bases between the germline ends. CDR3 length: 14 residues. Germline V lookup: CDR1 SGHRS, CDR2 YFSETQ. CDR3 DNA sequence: TGCGCCAGCAGCGTAGGACGGTCCACAGATACGCAGTATTTT. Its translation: CASSVGRSTDTQYF.

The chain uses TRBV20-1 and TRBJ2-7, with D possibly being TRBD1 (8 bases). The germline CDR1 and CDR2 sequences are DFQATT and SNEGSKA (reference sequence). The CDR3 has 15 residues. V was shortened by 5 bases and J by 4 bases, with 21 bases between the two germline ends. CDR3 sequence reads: CSAGDRTRGGYEQYF. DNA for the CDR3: TGCAGTGCTGGGGACAGGACCCGCGGGGGATACGAGCAGTACTTC.

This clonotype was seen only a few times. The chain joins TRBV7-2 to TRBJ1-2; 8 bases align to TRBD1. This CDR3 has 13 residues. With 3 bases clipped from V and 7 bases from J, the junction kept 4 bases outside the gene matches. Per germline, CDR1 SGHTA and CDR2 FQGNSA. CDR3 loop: CASSLGRGLGYTF. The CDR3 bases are TGTGCCAGCAGCTTGGGCAGGGGGCTTGGCTACACCTTC.

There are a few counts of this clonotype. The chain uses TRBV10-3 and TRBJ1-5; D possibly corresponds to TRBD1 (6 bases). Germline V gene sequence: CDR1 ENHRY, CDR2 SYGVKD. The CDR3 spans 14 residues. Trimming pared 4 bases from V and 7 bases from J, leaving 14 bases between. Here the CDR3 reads CAISVTGSNQPQHF. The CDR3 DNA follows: TGTGCCATCAGTGTAACAGGGTCTAACCAGCCCCAGCATTTT.

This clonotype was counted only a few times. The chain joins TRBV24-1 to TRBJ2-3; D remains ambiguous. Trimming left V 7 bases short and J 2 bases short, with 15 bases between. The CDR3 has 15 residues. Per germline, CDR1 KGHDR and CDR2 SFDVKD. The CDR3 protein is CATSPGRIFTDTQYF. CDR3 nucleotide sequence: TGTGCCACCAGCCCTGGACGGATTTTCACAGATACGCAGTATTTT.

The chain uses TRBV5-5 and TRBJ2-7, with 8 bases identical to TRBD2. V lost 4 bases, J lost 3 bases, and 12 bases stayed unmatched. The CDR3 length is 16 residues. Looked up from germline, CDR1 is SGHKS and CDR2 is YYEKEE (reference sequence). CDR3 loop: CASSKLTGGAVYEQYV. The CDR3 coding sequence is TGTGCCAGCAGCAAGCTCACGGGGGGGGCCGTCTACGAGCAGTACGTC.

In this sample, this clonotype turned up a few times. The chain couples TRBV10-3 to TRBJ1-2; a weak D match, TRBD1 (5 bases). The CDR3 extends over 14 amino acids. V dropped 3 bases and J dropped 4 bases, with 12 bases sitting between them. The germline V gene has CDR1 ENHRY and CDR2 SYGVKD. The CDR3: CAISDQGTFYGYTF. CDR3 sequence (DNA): TGTGCCATCAGTGATCAAGGGACTTTCTATGGCTACACCTTC.

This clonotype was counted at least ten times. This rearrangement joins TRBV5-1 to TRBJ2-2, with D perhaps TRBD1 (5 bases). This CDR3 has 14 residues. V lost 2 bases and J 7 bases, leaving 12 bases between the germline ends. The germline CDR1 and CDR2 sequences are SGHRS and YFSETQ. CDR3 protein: CASSFSQGGGELFF. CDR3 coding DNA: TGCGCCAGCAGCTTCTCGCAGGGCGGCGGGGAGCTGTTTTTT.

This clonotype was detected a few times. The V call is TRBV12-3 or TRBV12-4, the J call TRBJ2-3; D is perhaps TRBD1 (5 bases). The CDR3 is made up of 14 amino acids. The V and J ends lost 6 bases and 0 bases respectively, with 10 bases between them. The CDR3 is CASSLQDSTDTQYF. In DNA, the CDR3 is TGTGCCAGCAGCCTACAGGATAGCACAGATACGCAGTATTTT.

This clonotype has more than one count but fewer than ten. The DNA for the CDR3 is TGTGCCAGCAGCCCCCGGGACAGGATAAACATTCAGTACTTC. It codes for CASSPRDRINIQYF. V is TRBV5-6 and J is TRBJ2-4, with 8 bases aligning to TRBD1. The junction had 6 bases not matched to a gene; V was cut back by 4 bases and J by 6 bases. The CDR3 is made up of 14 amino acids. Germline values: CDR1 SGHDT, CDR2 YYEEEE.

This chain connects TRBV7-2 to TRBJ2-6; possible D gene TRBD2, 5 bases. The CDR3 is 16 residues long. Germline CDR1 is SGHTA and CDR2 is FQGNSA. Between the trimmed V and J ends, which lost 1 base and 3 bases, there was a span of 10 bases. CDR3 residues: CASSLGAAFGANVLTF. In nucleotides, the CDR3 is TGTGCCAGCAGCTTAGGAGCGGCTTTTGGGGCCAACGTCCTGACTTTC.